The table lists the clone carrying this T cell receptor (beta chain) with a count of one. Its matching antigen is unknown. The sample originates from a study of cytomegalovirus exposure and HLA in healthy donors. The wider study: The 120 or so validation repertoires and the 666 first-cohort repertoires shared a platform, a later analysis reported. Study-level points and caveats: Associated with cytomegalovirus, according to the listing, were around 170 TCR beta chains.

This CDR3 contains 15 residues. CDR1 and CDR2 from the germline V gene are MNHNY and SVGAGI (reference sequence). V dropped 4 bases and J dropped 6; count of bases not matched to a gene: 9. Some clones are missing from TCRdb's copy, which holds only in-frame ones; the method was immunoSEQ multiplex PCR. This sample yields fewer than 120,000 clones, of which roughly 87% are seen a single time; 1.9% belongs to the top ten. The receptor was derived from a woman aged 18-30 years in good health and CMV-seronegative. The chain is built from TRBV6-6 and TRBJ1-1; 9 bases agree with TRBD1. The material sequenced was PBMCs. As DNA, the CDR3 is TGTGCCAGCAGTTTGGACAGGGGAGGAAGCGCTGAAGCTTTCTTT. As protein: CASSLDRGGSAEAFF.